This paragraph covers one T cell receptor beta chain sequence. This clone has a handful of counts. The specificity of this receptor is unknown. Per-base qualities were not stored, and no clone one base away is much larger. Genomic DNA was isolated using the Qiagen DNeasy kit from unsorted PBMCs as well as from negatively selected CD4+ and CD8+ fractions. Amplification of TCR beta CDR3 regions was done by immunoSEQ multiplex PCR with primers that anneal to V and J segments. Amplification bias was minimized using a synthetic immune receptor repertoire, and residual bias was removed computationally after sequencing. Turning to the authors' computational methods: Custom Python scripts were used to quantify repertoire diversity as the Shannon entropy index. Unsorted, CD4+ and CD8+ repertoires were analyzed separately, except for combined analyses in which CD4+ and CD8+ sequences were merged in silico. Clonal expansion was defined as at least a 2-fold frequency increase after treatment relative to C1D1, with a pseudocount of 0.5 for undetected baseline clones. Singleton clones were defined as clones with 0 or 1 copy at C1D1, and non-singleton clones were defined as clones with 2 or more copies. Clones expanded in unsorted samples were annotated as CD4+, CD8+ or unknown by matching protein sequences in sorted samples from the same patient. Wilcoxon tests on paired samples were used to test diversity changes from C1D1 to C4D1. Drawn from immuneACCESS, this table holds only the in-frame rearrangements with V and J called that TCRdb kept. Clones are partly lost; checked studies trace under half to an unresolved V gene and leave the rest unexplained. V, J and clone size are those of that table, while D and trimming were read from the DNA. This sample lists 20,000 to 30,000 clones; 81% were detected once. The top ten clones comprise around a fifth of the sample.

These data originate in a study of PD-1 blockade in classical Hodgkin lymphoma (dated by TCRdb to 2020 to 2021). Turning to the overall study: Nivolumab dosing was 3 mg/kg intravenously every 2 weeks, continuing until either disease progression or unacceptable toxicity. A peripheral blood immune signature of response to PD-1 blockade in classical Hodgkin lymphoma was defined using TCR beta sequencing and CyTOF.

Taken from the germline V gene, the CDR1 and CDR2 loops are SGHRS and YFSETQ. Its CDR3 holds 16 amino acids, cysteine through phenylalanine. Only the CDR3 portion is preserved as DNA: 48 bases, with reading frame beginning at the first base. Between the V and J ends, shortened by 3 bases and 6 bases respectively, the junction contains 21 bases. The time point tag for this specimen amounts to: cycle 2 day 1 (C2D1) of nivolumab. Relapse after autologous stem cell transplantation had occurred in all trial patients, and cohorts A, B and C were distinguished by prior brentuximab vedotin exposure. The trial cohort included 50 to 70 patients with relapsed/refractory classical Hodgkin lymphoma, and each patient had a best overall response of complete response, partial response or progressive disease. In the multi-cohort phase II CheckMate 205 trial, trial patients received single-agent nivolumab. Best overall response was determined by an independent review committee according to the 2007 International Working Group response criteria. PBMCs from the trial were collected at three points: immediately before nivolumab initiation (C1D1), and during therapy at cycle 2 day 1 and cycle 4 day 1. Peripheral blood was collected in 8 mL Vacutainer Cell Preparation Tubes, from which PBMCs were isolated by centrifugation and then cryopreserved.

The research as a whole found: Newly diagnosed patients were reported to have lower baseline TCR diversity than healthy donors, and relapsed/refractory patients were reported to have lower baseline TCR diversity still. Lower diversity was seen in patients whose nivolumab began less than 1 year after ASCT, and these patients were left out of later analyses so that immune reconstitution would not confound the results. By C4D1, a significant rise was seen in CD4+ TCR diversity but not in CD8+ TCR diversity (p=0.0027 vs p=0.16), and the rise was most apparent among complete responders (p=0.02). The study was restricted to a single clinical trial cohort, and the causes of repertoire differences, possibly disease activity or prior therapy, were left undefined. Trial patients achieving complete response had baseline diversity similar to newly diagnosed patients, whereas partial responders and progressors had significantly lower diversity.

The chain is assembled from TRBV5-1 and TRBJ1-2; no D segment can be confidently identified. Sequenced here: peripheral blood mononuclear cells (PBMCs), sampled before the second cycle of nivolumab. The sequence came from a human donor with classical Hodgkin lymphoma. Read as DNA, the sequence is TGCGCCAGCAGCTACCTCAATGGACCCGTGGGAGATGGCTACACCTTC. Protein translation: CASSYLNGPVGDGYTF.